The 10 T cell receptor beta chains in this list originate from one sample, sequenced in a study of patients and donors after allogeneic stem cell transplantation. TCRdb re-called the RT-PCR reads through MiXCR, storing one row per CDR3 protein. The table lists 400,000 to 500,000 distinct CDR3 sequences, roughly 17% of them singletons, with 6.5% to 7.5% in the top ten. Sequences were obtained from blood, either unsorted or a sorted T cell fraction (not recorded which). All receptors derive from a human donor who was either an allogeneic HSCT recipient or a stem cell or donor lymphocyte infusion donor (not recorded which). It is not recorded whose cells these are; they may come from a transplant donor.

The table lists this clonotype with a few counts. The J gene is TRBJ2-7, the V gene TRBV7-2, with TRBD2 matching over 8 bases. The CDR3 has 15 amino acids. Germline loops: CDR1 SGHTA, CDR2 FQGNSA. Trimming removed 5 bases from V and 3 bases from J; junction bases left unmatched: 9. The CDR3 region has the DNA TGTGCCAGCAGCCCTACTAGCGGATCGCTCTACGAGCAGTACTTC. Its translation: CASSPTSGSLYEQYF.

The table lists this clonotype with a few counts. CDR3 region: CASKGQGLYNEQFF. CDR3 in DNA: TGTGCCAGCAAGGGACAGGGTCTGTACAATGAGCAGTTCTTC. The gene calls are TRBV2 and TRBJ2-1; TRBD1 aligns across 9 bases. The V gene's germline CDR1 is SNHLY and CDR2 FYNNEI. V shed 7 bases and J 4 bases; nucleotides not matched to a gene: 5. The CDR3 spans 14 residues.

The V gene is TRBV25-1, the J gene TRBJ2-7, with TRBD1 matching 10 bases. Per germline, CDR1 MGHDK and CDR2 SYGVNS. The CDR3 spans 14 residues. V shed 4 bases, J shed 2 bases, and the junction held 2 bases outside the gene matches. CDR3 region: CASSGQGAAYEQYF. The CDR3 bases are TGTGCCAGCAGTGGACAGGGGGCGGCCTACGAGCAGTACTTC.

The chain couples TRBV30 to TRBJ2-7; D gene uncertain. Germline loops: CDR1 GTSNPN, CDR2 SVGIG (reference sequence). The germline V and J ends were trimmed by 2 bases and 3 bases, with 17 bases remaining between them. This CDR3 contains 15 residues. CDR3 region: CAWSIMWVVGYEQYF. DNA for the CDR3: TGTGCCTGGAGTATCATGTGGGTCGTAGGCTACGAGCAGTACTTC.

The chain carries TRBV3-1 and TRBJ2-1; 8 bases are shared with TRBD2. The CDR3 covers 14 residues. CDR1 and CDR2 (germline): LGHDT, YNNKEL (reference sequence). The V segment lost 6 bases and the J segment 6 bases; nucleotides outside the gene matches: 7. Written as DNA, the CDR3 is TGTGCCAGCAGACCGGGGGGGGCTTTCAATGAGCAGTTCTTC. Amino acid sequence: CASRPGGAFNEQFF.

The V and J genes are TRBV2 and TRBJ2-3; D is unresolved. This CDR3 has 15 residues. Germline V gene data show CDR1 as SNHLY and CDR2 as FYNNEI. Trimming removed 3 bases from V and 2 bases from J, with 12 bases in between. CDR3 sequence: CASSDGQKFTDTQYF. CDR3 in DNA: TGTGCCAGCAGTGACGGGCAGAAATTCACAGATACGCAGTATTTT.

The chain combines TRBV20-1 with TRBJ2-7; D is unresolved. Germline V lookup: CDR1 DFQATT, CDR2 SNEGSKA (reference sequence). V was cut by 5 bases and J by 4 bases, with 15 bases left in between. This CDR3 is built from 13 residues. The CDR3: CSAAERLGYEQYF. Written as DNA, the CDR3 is TGCAGTGCTGCCGAGCGCCTTGGTTACGAGCAGTACTTC.

The sample holds many counts of this clonotype. The chain employs TRBV11-2 and TRBJ1-1; D is uncertain. Germline CDR1 SGHAT, CDR2 FQNNGV. Trimming removed 2 bases at V and 0 bases at J, with 7 bases between. The CDR3 spans 14 residues. CDR3 residues: CASSLNRLNTEAFF. CDR3 nucleotides: TGTGCCAGCAGCTTAAATCGGTTGAACACTGAAGCTTTCTTT. Full variable domain (remainder filled in from reference TRBV11-2 and TRBJ1-1): EAGVAQSPRYKIIEKRQSVAFWCNPISGHATLYWYQQILGQGPKLLIQFQNNGVVDDSQLPKDRFSAERLKGVDSTLKIQPAKLEDSAVYLCASSLNRLNTEAFFGQGTRLTVV.

The rearrangement uses TRBV20-1 and TRBJ2-7; 8 bases are a match to TRBD1. Trimming cost V 0 bases and J 0 bases; bases outside gene matches: 4. This CDR3 is built from 15 residues. Germline V lookup: CDR1 DFQATT, CDR2 SNEGSKA (reference sequence). The CDR3 DNA sequence: TGCAGTGCTAGAGATCCGGGGACAGGCTCCTACGAGCAGTACTTC. This codes for CSARDPGTGSYEQYF.

The table lists this clonotype with a few counts. V gene TRBV13 combines with J gene TRBJ1-3; maybe TRBD1 (6 bases). The CDR3 contains 14 residues. V lost 4 bases, J lost 4 bases, and 11 bases lay in between. Germline assignment: CDR1 PRHDT and CDR2 FYEKMQ (reference sequence). This CDR3 reads CASSYRGPGNTIYF. The CDR3 DNA reads TGTGCCAGCAGCTATCGGGGGCCCGGAAACACCATATATTTT.